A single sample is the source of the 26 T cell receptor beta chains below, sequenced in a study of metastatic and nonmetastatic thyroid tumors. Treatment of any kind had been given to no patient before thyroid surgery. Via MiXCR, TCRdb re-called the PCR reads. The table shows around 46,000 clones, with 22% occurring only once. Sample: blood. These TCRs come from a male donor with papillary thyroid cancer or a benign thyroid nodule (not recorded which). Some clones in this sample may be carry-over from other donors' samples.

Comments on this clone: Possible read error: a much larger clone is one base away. The CDR3 bases are TGTGCCAGCATCCTGACCTTATCGCAAGAGACCCAGTACTTC. Encoded protein: CASILTLSQETQYF. V is TRBV7-8 and J is TRBJ2-5; D unclear. CDR1 is SGHVS and CDR2 is FQNEAQ in the germline V gene. Trimming removed 7 bases from V and 2 bases from J, with 14 bases in between. This CDR3 is built from 14 residues.

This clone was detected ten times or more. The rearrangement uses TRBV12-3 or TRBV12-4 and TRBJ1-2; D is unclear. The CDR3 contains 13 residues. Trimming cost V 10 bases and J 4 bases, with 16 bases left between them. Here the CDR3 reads CATTGRVGYGYTF. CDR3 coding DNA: TGTGCCACCACCGGGAGGGTAGGCTATGGCTACACCTTC.

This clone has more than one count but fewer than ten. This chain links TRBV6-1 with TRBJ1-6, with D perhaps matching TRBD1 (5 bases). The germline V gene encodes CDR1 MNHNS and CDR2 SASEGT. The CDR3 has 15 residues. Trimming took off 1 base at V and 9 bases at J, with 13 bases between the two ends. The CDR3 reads CASSEVTEGSSPLHF. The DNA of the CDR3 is TGTGCCAGCAGTGAAGTGACAGAAGGTAGTTCACCCCTCCACTTT.

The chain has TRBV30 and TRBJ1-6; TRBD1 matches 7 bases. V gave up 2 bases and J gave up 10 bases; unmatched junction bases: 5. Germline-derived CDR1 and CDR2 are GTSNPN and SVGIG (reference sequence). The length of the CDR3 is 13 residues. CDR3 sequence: CAWSLAGGSPLHF. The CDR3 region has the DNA TGTGCCTGGAGTTTGGCAGGGGGATCACCCCTCCACTTT.

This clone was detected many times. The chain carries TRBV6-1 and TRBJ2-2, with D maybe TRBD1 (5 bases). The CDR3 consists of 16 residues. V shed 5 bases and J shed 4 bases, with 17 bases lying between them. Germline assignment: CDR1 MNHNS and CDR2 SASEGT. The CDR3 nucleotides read TGTGCCAGCAGTACGGACCATCGCAGGGCCACCGGGGAGCTGTTTTTT. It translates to CASSTDHRRATGELFF.

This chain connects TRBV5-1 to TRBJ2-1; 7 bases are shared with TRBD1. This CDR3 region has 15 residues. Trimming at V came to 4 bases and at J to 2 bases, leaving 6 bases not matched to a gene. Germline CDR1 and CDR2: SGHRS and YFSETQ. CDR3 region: CASSQTGPTYNEQFF. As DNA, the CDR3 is TGCGCCAGCAGCCAGACAGGGCCCACCTACAATGAGCAGTTCTTC.

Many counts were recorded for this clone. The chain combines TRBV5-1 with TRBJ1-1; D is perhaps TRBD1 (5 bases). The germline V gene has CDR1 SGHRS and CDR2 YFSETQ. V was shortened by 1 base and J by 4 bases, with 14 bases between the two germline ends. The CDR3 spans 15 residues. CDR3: CASSLWFGGSTEAFF. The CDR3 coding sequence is TGCGCCAGCAGCTTGTGGTTCGGGGGGAGCACTGAAGCTTTCTTT.

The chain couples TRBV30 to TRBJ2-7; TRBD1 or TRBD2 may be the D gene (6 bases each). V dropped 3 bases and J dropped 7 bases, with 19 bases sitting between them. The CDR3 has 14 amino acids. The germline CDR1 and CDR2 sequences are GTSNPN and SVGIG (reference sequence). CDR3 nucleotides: TGTGCCTGGAGGGGGGGCCGCGGGACGGGAGAGCAGTACTTC. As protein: CAWRGGRGTGEQYF.

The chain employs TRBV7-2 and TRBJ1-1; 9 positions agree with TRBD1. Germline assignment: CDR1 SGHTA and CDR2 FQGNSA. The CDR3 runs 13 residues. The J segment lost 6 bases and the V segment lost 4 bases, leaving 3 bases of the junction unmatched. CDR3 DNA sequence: TGTGCCAGCAGCTACACAGGGGGCGCTGAAGCTTTCTTT. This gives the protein CASSYTGGAEAFF.

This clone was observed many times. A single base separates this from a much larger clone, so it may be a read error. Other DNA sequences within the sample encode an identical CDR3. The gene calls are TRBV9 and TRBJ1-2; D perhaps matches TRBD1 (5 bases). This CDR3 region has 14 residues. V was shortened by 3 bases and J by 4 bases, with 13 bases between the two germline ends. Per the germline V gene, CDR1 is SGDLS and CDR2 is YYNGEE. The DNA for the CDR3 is TGTGCCAGCAGCGATCGGCAGGGACCCTATGGCTACACCTTC. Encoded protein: CASSDRQGPYGYTF.

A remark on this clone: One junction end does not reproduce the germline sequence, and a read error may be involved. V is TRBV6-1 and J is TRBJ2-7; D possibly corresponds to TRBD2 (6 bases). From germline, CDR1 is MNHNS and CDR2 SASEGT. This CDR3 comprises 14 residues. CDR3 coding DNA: TGTGCCAGCAGTCCCCTAGCGTCCTCCCACGAGCAGTACTTC. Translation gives CASSPLASSHEQYF.

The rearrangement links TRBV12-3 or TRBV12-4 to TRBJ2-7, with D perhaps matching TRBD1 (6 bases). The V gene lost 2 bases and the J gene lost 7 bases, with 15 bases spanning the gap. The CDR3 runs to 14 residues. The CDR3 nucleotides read TGTGCCAGCAGTTTATTTTCAGGGGCGAGGGAGCAGTACTTC. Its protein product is CASSLFSGAREQYF.

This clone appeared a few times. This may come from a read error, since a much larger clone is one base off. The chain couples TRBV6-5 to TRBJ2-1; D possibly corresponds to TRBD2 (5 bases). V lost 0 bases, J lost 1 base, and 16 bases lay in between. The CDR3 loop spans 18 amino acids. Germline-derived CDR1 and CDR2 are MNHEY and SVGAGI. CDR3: CASSYSTRDLRSYNEQFF. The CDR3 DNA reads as TGTGCCAGCAGTTACTCGACCCGGGATCTGAGATCCTACAATGAGCAGTTCTTC.

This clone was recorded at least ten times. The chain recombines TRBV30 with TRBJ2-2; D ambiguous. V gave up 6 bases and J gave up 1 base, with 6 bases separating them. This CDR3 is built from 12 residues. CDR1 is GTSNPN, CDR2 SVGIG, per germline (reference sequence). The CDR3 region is CACYKNTGELFF. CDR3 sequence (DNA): TGTGCCTGTTACAAGAACACCGGGGAGCTGTTTTTT.

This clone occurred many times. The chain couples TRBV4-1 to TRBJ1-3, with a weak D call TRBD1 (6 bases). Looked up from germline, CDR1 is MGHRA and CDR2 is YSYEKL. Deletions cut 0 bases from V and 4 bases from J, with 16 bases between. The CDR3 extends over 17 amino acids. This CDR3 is CASSQDRGQGKGNTIYF. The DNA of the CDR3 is TGCGCCAGCAGCCAAGATCGGGGGCAGGGGAAAGGAAACACCATATATTTT.

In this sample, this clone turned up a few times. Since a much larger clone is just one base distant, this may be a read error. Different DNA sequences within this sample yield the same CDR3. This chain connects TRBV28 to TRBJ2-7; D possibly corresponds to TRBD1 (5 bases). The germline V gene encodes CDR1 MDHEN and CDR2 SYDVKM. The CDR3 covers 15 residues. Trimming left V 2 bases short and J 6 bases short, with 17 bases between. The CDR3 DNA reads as TGTGCCAGCAGTTTACCTACTGGGGCTGGCGCCGAGCAGTACTTC. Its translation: CASSLPTGAGAEQYF.

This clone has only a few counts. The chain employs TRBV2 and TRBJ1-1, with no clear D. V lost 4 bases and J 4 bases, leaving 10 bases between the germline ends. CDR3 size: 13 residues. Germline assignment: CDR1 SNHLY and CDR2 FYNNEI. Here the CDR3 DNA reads TGTGCCAGCAGTGTCGTACGGGGCACTGAAGCTTTCTTT. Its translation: CASSVVRGTEAFF.

CDR3 sequence (DNA): TGTGCCAGCAGCTTAGGGGGCGGAATACTAGCGGGAGAGACCCAGTACTTC. Its translation: CASSLGGGILAGETQYF. This chain joins TRBV7-9 and TRBJ2-5; the match to TRBD2 covers 9 bases. Germline assignment: CDR1 SEHNR and CDR2 FQNEAQ (reference sequence). V dropped 1 base and J dropped 4; count of bases not matched to a gene: 10. This CDR3 has 17 amino acids.

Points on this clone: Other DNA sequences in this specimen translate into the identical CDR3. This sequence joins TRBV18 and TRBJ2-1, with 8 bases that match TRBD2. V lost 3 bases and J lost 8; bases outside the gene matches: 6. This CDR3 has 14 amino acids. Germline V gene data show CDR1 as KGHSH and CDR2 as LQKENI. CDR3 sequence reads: CASSPGTRNDEQFF. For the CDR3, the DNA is TGTGCCAGCTCACCGGGGACTAGAAACGATGAGCAGTTCTTC.

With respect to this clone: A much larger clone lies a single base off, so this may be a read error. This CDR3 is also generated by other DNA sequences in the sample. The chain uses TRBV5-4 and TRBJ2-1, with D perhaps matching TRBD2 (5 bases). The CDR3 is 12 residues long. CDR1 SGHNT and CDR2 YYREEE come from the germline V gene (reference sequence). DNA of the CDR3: TGTGCCAGCAGCTTGGGGGCTAGCTGGCAGTTCTTT. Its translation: CASSLGASWQFF.

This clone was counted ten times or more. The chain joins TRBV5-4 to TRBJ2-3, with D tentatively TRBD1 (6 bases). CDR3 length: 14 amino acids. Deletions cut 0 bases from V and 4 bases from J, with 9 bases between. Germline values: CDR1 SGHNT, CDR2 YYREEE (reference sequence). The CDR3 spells CASSLAGAADTQYF. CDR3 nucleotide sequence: TGTGCCAGCAGCTTGGCAGGGGCGGCAGATACGCAGTATTTT. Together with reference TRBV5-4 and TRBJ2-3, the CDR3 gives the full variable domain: ETGVTQSPTHLIKTRGQQVTLRCSSQSGHNTVSWYQQALGQGPQFIFQYYREEENGRGNFPPRFSGLQFPNYSSELNVNALELDDSALYLCASSLAGAADTQYFGPGTRLTVL.

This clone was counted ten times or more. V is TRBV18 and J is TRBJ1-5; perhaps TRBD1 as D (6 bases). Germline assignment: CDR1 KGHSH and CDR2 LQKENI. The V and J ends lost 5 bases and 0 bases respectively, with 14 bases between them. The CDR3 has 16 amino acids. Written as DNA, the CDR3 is TGTGCCAGCTCAACGGCGACAGGCTCTAGCAATCAGCCCCAGCATTTT. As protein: CASSTATGSSNQPQHF. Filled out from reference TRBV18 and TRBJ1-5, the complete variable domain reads NAGVMQNPRHLVRRRGQEARLRCSPMKGHSHVYWYRQLPEEGLKFMVYLQKENIIDESGMPKERFSAEFPKEGPSILRIQQVVRGDSAAYFCASSTATGSSNQPQHFGDGTRLSIL.

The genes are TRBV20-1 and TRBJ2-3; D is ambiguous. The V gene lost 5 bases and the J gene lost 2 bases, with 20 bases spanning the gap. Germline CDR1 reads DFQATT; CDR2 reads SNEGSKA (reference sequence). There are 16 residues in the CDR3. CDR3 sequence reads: CSADIGSYKPTDTQYF. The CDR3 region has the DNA TGCAGTGCTGATATAGGGTCCTACAAGCCCACAGATACGCAGTATTTT.

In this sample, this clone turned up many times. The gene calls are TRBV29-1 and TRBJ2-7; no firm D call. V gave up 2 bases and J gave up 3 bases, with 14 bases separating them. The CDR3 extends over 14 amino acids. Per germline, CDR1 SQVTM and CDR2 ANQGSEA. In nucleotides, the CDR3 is TGCAGCGTTGAATTTACAGACTGGGGCTACGAGCAGTACTTC. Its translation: CSVEFTDWGYEQYF.

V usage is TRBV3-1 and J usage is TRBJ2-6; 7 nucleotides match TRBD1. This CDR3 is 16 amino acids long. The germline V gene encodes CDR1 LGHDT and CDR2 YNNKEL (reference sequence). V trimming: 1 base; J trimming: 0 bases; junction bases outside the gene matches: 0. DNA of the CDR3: TGTGCCAGCAGCCAAGCAGGGGGCTCTGGGGCCAACGTCCTGACTTTC. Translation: CASSQAGGSGANVLTF.

CDR3 sequence (DNA): TGCAGTGCTAGAGATTTGGGGAGGCGGTCCTCCTCCTACGAGCAGTACTTC. Translation gives CSARDLGRRSSSYEQYF. J is TRBJ2-7 and V is TRBV20-1; TRBD2 is a possible D gene (6 bases). The CDR3 length is 17 residues. Germline-derived CDR1 and CDR2 are DFQATT and SNEGSKA (reference sequence). Between the trimmed V and J ends, which lost 0 bases and 0 bases, there was a span of 18 bases.